Given below is one T cell receptor (beta chain) in context. The data were obtained in a study of blood T cell repertoires in COVID-19. Overall study: PBMCs, B-cell-depleted T cells, or T cells provided the cDNA or gDNA that made up the material.

Seattle's cohort entered during active infection and was followed longitudinally. This CDR3 is built from 15 residues. Trimming cost V 1 base and J 3 bases, with 12 bases left between them. The germline V gene encodes CDR1 MNHNS and CDR2 SASEGT. Only in-frame clones appear in the TCRdb table, and some are missing; sequencing was by immunoSEQ multiplex PCR. The sample has fewer than 350,000 clones, 80% to 90% seen once. Sequenced material: peripheral blood. The clonotype originates from a woman in her twenties or thirties with COVID-19, enrolled during active disease. The rearrangement joins TRBV6-1 to TRBJ1-2; D is perhaps TRBD1 (5 bases). The CDR3 DNA reads as TGTGCCAGCAGTGAAGGTCGGCAGGGCTACTATGGCTACACCTTC. Translation: CASSEGRQGYYGYTF.